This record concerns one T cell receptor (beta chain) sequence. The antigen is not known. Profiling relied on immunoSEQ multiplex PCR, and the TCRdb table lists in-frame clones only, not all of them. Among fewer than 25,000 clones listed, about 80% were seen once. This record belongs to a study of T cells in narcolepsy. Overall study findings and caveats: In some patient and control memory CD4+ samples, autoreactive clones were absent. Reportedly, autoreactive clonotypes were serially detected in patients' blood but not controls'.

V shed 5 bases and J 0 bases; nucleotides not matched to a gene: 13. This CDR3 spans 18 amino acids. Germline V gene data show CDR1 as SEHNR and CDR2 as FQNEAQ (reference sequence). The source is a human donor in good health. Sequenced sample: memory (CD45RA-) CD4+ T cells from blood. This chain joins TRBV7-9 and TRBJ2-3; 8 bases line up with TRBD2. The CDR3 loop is CASSTLAGGNSSTDTQYF. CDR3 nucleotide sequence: TGTGCCAGCAGCACCCTTGCGGGGGGTAATTCTAGCACAGATACGCAGTATTTT.